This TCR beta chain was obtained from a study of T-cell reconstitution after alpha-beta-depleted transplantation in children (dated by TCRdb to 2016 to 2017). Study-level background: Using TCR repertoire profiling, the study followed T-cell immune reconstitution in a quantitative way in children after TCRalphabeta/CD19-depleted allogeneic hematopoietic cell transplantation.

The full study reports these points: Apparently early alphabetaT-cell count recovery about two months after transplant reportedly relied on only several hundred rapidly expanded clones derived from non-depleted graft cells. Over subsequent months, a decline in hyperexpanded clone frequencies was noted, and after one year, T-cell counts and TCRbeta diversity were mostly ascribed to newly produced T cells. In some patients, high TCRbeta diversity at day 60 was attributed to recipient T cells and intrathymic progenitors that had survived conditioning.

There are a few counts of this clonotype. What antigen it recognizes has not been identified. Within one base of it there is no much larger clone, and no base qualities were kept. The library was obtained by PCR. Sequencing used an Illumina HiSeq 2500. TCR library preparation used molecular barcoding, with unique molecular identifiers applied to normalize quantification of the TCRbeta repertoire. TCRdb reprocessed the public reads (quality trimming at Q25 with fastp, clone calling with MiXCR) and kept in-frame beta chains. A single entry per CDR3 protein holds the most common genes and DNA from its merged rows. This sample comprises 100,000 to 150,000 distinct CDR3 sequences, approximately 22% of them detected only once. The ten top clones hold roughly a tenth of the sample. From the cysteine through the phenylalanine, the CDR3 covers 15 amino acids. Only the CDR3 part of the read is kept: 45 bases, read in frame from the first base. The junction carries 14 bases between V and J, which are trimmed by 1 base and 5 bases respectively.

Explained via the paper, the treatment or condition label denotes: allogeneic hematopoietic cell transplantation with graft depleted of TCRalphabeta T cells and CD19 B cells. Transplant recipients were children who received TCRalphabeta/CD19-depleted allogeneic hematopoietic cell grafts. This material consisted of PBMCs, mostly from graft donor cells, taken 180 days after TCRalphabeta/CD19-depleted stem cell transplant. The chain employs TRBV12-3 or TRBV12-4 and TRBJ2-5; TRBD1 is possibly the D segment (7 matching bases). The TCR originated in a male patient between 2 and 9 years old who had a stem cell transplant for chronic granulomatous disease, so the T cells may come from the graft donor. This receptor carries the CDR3 CASSLGPGGWETQYF. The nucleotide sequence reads TGTGCCAGCAGTTTAGGACCAGGGGGGTGGGAGACCCAGTACTTC.